This record covers a single TCR beta chain. Antigen: not known. This entry is derived from a study of cytomegalovirus exposure and HLA in healthy donors. Study-level results: TCR beta chains numbering about 160 were designated cytomegalovirus-associated. One later analysis, an examination of the 120 validation repertoires, found that first-cohort TCR clusters tended to co-occur in them.

The repertoire was sequenced with immunoSEQ multiplex PCR; TCRdb's copy has only in-frame clones and lacks some. This table has 150,000 to 250,000 clones, roughly 77% appearing once. Germline V CDR1 and CDR2: GTSNPN, SVGIG (reference sequence). The CDR3 sequence is 16 residues long. The V and J ends lost 6 bases and 7 bases, in that order; junction bases with no gene match: 16. The V gene is TRBV30, the J gene TRBJ2-1, with 9 bases aligning to TRBD2. The material sequenced was PBMCs. The sequence derives from a woman in her thirties in good health and CMV-seronegative. In DNA, the CDR3 is TGTGCCTGCCTCGAAGGCGGGAGGGGAGAGGTGAATGAGCAGTTCTTC. Encoded protein: CACLEGGRGEVNEQFF.